A single sample is the source of the 4 T cell receptor beta chains below, sequenced in a study of graft-versus-host responses after intestinal transplantation. The repertoire was sequenced with immunoSEQ multiplex PCR; TCRdb's copy has only in-frame clones and lacks some. Among 21,000 or so clones, 80% to 95% were seen once, and the ten largest hold around 46%. Sequences were derived from PBMCs, sampled around 37 weeks after intestinal transplant. These receptor sequences come from a human patient who received an intestinal transplant, so some T cells may come from the graft donor.

V is TRBV11-2 and J is TRBJ2-7, with unresolved D. This CDR3 region has 16 residues. V was pared by 5 bases and J by 2 bases, with 19 bases between. The germline gives CDR1 SGHAT, CDR2 FQNNGV. The chain's CDR3 is CASSPVRTPLPYEQYF. DNA of the CDR3: TGTGCCAGCAGCCCTGTTAGGACCCCTCTGCCCTACGAGCAGTACTTC. The full variable domain, completed using reference TRBV11-2 and TRBJ2-7, is EAGVAQSPRYKIIEKRQSVAFWCNPISGHATLYWYQQILGQGPKLLIQFQNNGVVDDSQLPKDRFSAERLKGVDSTLKIQPAKLEDSAVYLCASSPVRTPLPYEQYFGPGTRLTVT.

The rearrangement links TRBV7-9 to TRBJ1-2; D unclear. V lost 2 bases to trimming and J lost 4 bases, with 5 bases between them. Germline CDR1 and CDR2: SEHNR and FQNEAQ (reference sequence). The CDR3 runs to 12 residues. CDR3: CASSLPFYGYTF. The CDR3 DNA follows: TGTGCCAGCAGCTTACCTTTCTATGGCTACACCTTC.

The chain joins TRBV27 to TRBJ2-1; tentatively, D is TRBD1 or TRBD2 (5 bases each). CDR3 size: 15 residues. The germline V gene has CDR1 MNHEY and CDR2 SMNVEV (reference sequence). Between the trimmed V and J ends, which lost 7 bases and 3 bases, there was a span of 16 bases. Here the CDR3 reads CASMGEGPFYNEQFF. Here the CDR3 DNA reads TGTGCCAGCATGGGCGAGGGACCTTTCTACAATGAGCAGTTCTTC.

The rearrangement joins TRBV28 to TRBJ1-1, with D unclear. Germline V gene data show CDR1 as MDHEN and CDR2 as SYDVKM. Trimming took 6 bases from V and 0 from J, leaving 5 bases between them. CDR3 length equals 12 residues. CDR3 DNA: TGTGCCAGCAGACGGATGAACACTGAAGCTTTCTTT. This encodes CASRRMNTEAFF.